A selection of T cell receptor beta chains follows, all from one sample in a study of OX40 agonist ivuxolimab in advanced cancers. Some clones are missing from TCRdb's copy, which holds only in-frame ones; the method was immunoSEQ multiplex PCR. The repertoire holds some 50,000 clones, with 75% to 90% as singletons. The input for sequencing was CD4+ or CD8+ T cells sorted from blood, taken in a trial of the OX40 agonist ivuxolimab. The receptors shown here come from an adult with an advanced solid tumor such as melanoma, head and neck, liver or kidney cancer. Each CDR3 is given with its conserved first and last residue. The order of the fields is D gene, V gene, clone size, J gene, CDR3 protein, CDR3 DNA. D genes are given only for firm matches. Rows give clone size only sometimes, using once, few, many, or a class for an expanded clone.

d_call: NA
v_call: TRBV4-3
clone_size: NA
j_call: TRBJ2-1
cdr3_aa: CASSQDRVAYNEQFF
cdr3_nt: TGCGCCAGCAGCCAAGATCGAGTAGCCTACAATGAGCAGTTCTTC

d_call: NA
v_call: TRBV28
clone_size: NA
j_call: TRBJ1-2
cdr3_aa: CASSSNGLFNYGYTF
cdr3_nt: TGTGCCAGCAGTTCAAACGGACTATTTAACTATGGCTACACCTTC

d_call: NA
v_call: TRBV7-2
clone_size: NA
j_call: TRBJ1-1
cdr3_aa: CASSFSGRGNTEAFF
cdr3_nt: TGTGCCAGCAGCTTTTCCGGCAGGGGGAACACTGAAGCTTTCTTT

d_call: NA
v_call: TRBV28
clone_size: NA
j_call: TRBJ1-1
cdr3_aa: CASSLARREAFF
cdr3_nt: TGTGCCAGCAGTTTGGCGCGACGTGAAGCTTTCTTT

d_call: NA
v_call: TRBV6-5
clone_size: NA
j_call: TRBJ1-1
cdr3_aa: CASSYSRGHTEAFF
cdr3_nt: TGTGCCAGCAGTTACTCGAGGGGACACACTGAAGCTTTCTTT

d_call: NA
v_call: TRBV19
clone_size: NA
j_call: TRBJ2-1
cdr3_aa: CASSMSLSFDEQFF
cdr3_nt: TGTGCCAGTAGTATGAGTCTCTCTTTCGATGAGCAGTTCTTC

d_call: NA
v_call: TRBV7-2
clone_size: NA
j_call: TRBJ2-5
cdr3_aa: CASSPGRTESGTQYF
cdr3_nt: TGTGCCAGCAGTCCGGGGCGTACGGAGTCCGGGACCCAGTACTTC

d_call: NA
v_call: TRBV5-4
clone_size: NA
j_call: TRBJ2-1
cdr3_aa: CASSLPPPTSSYNEQFF
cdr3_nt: TGTGCCAGCAGCTTACCACCACCCACAAGTTCCTACAATGAGCAGTTCTTC

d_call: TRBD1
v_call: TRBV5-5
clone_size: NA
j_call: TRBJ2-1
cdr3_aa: CASSPRGTGGYNEQFF
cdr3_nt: TGTGCCAGCAGCCCCCGCGGGACAGGGGGATACAATGAGCAGTTCTTC

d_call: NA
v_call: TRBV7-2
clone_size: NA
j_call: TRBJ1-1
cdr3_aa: CASSFLYTEAFF
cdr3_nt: TGTGCCAGCAGCTTCCTATACACTGAAGCTTTCTTT

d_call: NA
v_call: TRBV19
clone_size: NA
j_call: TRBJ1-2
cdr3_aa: CASTGTPSNYGYTF
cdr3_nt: TGTGCCAGTACCGGGACACCCTCTAACTATGGCTACACCTTC

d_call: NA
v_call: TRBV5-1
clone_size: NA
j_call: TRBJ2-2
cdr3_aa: CASSIWGGELFF
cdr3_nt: TGCGCCAGCAGCATTTGGGGCGGGGAGCTGTTTTTT

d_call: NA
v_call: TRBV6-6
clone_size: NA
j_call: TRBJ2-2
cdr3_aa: CASSYSRERVGELFF
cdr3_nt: TGTGCCAGCAGTTACTCCCGGGAGAGGGTCGGGGAGCTGTTTTTT

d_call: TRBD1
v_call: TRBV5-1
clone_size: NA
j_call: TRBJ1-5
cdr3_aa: CASSIGTGSQPQHF
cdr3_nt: TGCGCCAGCAGCATCGGGACAGGGAGTCAGCCCCAGCATTTT

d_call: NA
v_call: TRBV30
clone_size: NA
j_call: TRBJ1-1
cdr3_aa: CAWSQGPISAFF
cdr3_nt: TGTGCCTGGAGTCAGGGACCTATAAGCGCTTTCTTT

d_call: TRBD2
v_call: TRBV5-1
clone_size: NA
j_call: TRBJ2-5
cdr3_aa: CASSLAGTTYQETQYF
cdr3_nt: TGCGCCAGCAGCTTAGCGGGGACCACGTACCAAGAGACCCAGTACTTC

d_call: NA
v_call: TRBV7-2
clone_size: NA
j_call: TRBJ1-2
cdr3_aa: CASSLEEGLTYGYTF
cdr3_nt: TGTGCCAGCAGCTTAGAGGAGGGGTTAACCTATGGCTACACCTTC

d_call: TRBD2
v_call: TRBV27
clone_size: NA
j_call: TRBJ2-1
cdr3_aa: CASSFPGTRPYNEQFF
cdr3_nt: TGTGCCAGCAGCTTCCCCGGGACTAGACCTTACAATGAGCAGTTCTTC

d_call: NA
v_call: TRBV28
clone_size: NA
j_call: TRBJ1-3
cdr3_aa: CASSFGSRAPGNTIYF
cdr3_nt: TGTGCCAGCAGTTTCGGATCAAGGGCGCCTGGAAACACCATATATTTT

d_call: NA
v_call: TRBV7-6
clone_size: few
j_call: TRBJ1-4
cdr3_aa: CASSFGSGGDGEKLFF
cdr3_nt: TGTGCCAGCAGCTTTGGTTCGGGGGGCGACGGTGAAAAACTGTTTTTT

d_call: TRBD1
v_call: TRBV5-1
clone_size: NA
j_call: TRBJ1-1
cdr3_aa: CASRAGQGENTEAFF
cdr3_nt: TGCGCCAGCAGAGCAGGACAGGGAGAGAACACTGAAGCTTTCTTT

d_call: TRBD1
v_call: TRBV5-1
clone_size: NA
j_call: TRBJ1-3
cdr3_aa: CASSGGQGNRPGNTIYF
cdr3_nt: TGCGCCAGCAGCGGGGGACAGGGGAATCGGCCTGGAAACACCATATATTTT

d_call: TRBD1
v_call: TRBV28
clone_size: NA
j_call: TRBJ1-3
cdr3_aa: CASRDGTAGNTIYF
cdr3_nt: TGTGCCAGCCGCGACGGGACAGCTGGAAACACCATATATTTT

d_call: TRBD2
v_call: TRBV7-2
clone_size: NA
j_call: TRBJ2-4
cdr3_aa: CASSYARVSGGSNGNIQYF
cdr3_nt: TGTGCCAGCAGCTATGCTAGGGTTTCTGGCGGGAGTAACGGAAACATTCAGTACTTC

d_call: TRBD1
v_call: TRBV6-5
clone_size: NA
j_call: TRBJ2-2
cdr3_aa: CASSYGTGFSTGELFF
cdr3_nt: TGTGCCAGCAGTTACGGGACAGGGTTCTCCACCGGGGAGCTGTTTTTT

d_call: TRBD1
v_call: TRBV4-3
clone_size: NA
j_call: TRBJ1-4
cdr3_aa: CASSQVTRDRGTNEKLFF
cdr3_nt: TGCGCCAGCAGCCAAGTAACTCGGGACAGGGGAACTAATGAAAAACTGTTTTTT

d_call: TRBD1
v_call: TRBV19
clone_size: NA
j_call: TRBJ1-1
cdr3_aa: CASSIGRTGFMNTEAFF
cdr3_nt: TGTGCCAGTAGTATAGGACGGACAGGGTTCATGAACACTGAAGCTTTCTTT

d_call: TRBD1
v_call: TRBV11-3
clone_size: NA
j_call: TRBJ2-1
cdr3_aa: CASSRYTGQGMNNEQFF
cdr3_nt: TGTGCCAGCAGTCGTTATACGGGACAGGGGATGAACAATGAGCAGTTCTTC

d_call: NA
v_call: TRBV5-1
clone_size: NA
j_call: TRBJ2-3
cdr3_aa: CASRSEESTDTQYF
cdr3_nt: TGCGCCAGCAGGTCGGAAGAAAGCACAGATACGCAGTATTTT

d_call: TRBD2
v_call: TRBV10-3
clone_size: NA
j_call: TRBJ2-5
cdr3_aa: CAISPTSGQETQYF
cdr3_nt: TGTGCCATCAGTCCGACTAGCGGGCAAGAGACCCAGTACTTC

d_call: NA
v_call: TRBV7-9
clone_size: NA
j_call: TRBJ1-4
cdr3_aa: CASSSGVSNEKLFF
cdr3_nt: TGTGCCAGCAGCTCAGGGGTTTCCAATGAAAAACTGTTTTTT

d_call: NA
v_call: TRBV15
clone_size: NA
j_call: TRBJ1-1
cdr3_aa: CATSRDRNRPLEAFF
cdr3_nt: TGTGCCACCAGCAGAGATCGAAACAGGCCTCTTGAAGCTTTCTTT

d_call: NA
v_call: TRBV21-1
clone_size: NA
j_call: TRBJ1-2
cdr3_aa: CAGQGRYGYTF
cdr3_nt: TGTGCCGGCCAGGGCCGGTATGGCTACACCTTC

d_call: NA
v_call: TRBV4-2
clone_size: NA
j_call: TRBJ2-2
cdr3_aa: CASSQDWGATGELFF
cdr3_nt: TGTGCCAGCAGCCAAGATTGGGGGGCGACCGGGGAGCTGTTTTTT

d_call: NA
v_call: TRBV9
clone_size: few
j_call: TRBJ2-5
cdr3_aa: CASSGGPGETQYF
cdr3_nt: TGTGCCAGCAGCGGAGGGCCGGGGGAGACCCAGTACTTC

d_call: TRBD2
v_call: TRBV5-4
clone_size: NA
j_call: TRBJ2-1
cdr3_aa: CASTPSGRYYNEQFF
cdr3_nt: TGTGCCAGCACCCCAAGCGGGAGATACTACAATGAGCAGTTCTTC

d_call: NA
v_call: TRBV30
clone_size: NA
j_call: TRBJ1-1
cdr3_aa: CASGIMGTEAFF
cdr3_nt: TGTGCCTCGGGAATAATGGGCACTGAAGCTTTCTTT

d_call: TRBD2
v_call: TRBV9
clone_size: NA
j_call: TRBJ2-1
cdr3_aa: CASSPTSSGRGDEQFF
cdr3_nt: TGTGCCAGCAGCCCAACATCTAGCGGGAGGGGCGATGAGCAGTTCTTC

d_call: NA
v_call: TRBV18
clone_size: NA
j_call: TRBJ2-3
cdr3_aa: CASSPPSGDTQYF
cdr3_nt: TGTGCCAGCTCACCGCCGAGCGGAGATACGCAGTATTTT

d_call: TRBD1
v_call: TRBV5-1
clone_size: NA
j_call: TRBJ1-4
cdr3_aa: CASSPGTGDGEKLFF
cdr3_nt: TGCGCCAGCAGCCCGGGGACAGGGGATGGTGAAAAACTGTTTTTT

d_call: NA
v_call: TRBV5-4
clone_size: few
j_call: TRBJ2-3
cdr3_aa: CASSLRADTQYF
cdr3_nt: TGTGCCAGCAGCTTGAGAGCAGATACGCAGTATTTT

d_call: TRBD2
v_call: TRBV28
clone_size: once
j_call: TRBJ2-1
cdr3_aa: CASSLAGGRNEQFF
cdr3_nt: TGTGCCAGCAGTTTGGCGGGGGGGAGGAATGAGCAGTTCTTC

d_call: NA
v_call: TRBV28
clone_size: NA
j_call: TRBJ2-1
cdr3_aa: CASSSGTPRGEQFF
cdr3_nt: TGTGCCAGCAGTTCCGGGACCCCGCGTGGTGAGCAGTTCTTC

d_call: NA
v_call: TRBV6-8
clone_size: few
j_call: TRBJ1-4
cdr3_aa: CASTHPDTTNEKLFF
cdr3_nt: TGTGCCAGCACCCACCCCGATACAACTAATGAAAAACTGTTTTTT